This T cell receptor (beta chain) is drawn from a study of T-cell memory formation after mild COVID-19. This clonotype was counted at least ten times. Its antigen is as yet unknown. A single record per CDR3 protein comes from TCRdb applying MiXCR to the 5' RACE reads. The sample has roughly 14,000 distinct CDR3 sequences; roughly 21% are singletons. Study results and limitations: Whether second-wave clones peaking at day 37 were SARS-CoV-2 specific went unconfirmed. Pre-infection memory already had some responding clones, implying cross-reactive memory joined.

CDR1 SNHLY and CDR2 FYNNEI come from the germline V gene. V was clipped by 3 bases and J by 6 bases, with 11 bases between them. This CDR3 has 14 amino acids. The sample consisted of PBMCs or a T cell subset sorted from them (not recorded which). The clonotype comes from a young man who had mild COVID-19 (a few samples of this study predate the infection). Cell type and time point are not known. This chain links TRBV2 with TRBJ2-2, with D possibly TRBD1 on 5 matching bases. DNA for the CDR3: TGTGCCAGCAGTGAGTGGCAGGGTGCCGGGGAGCTGTTTTTT. Residues: CASSEWQGAGELFF.